These 2 T cell receptor beta chains were sequenced from one sample in a study of T cells in Graves' hyperthyroidism and ophthalmopathy. TCR beta CDR3 region amplification was performed from RNA transcripts. An initial round of RT-PCR targeting the TCR CDR3 relied on the HTBI primer set. TCRdb independently ran MiXCR on the multiplex PCR reads; one entry per CDR3 protein. The data contain around 350,000 distinct CDR3 sequences, 20% to 30% of them singletons. Sequencing used blood. These receptors were taken from a man aged 45-65 years with Graves' hyperthyroidism.

This clonotype was seen ten or more times. The V call is TRBV29-1, the J call TRBJ1-1; D is undetermined. Germline V gene sequence: CDR1 SQVTM, CDR2 ANQGSEA. Trimming removed 4 bases at V and 6 bases at J, with 9 bases between. The CDR3 is made up of 11 amino acids. As DNA, the CDR3 is TGCAGCGTTGGCGGCGGGTCTGAAGCTTTCTTT. This translates into CSVGGGSEAFF.

This clonotype came up many times. This chain uses TRBV12-3 or TRBV12-4 with TRBJ2-3; possible D gene TRBD1, 6 bases. V lost 5 bases, J lost 4 bases, and 19 bases lay in between. This CDR3 has 16 amino acids. In nucleotides, the CDR3 is TGTGCCAGCAGTCGGTTTGGGGGCTCTAGGGCAGATACGCAGTATTTT. It translates to CASSRFGGSRADTQYF.